This T cell receptor (beta chain) was identified during a study of cytomegalovirus exposure and HLA in healthy donors. Across the whole study: A previous analysis identified approximately 110 million unique TCR beta sequences derived from roughly 180 million T cells. General study points: TCR beta chains numbering some 160 were designated cytomegalovirus-associated.

Germline V lookup: CDR1 GTSNPN, CDR2 SVGIG (reference sequence). This CDR3 is built from 12 residues. The V end lost 1 base, the J end lost 8 bases, and 11 bases lay between the germline ends. Nominally healthy donors were sampled, though unrecorded immune exposures were likely. The table lists this clone with a count of one. What it binds is unknown. PCR used 60 Vbeta primers and 13 Jbeta primers. TCRdb keeps only in-frame clones here, not all; method: immunoSEQ multiplex PCR. The repertoire has under 150,000 clones, under 90% of them found once; the top ten carry around 2.6%. The TCR sequence derives from a male donor in good health and CMV-seronegative. This sequence joins TRBV30 and TRBJ1-2; D is undetermined. Sequenced material: PBMCs. This CDR3 reads CAWSGRRRGYTF. The DNA of the CDR3 is TGTGCCTGGAGTGGCCGGCGGAGGGGCTACACCTTC.